This T cell receptor beta chain was documented in a study of blood T cell repertoires in COVID-19. This CDR3 is built from 17 residues. Looked up from germline, CDR1 is SGHNT and CDR2 is YYREEE (reference sequence). V shed 0 bases, J shed 2 bases, and the junction held 10 bases outside the gene matches. Original processing notes: Amplification with reference gene primers provided the estimates of nucleated cell counts. This table comes from immunoSEQ multiplex PCR, and its TCRdb copy is limited to in-frame clones, with some not included. D and trimming come from the DNA, and the V and J calls and clone size come from that table. This sample has fewer than 85,000 clones; roughly 85% occur once, and the top ten carry 5.1%.

This TCR came from a human donor in a cohort sampled during active COVID-19. The sequenced sample consisted of peripheral blood. The J gene is TRBJ1-1, the V gene TRBV5-4, with TRBD1 matching over 7 bases. The CDR3 protein is CASSLAGRGSKNTEAFF. The CDR3 region has the DNA TGTGCCAGCAGCTTGGCCGGCAGGGGGAGCAAAAACACTGAAGCTTTCTTT.